This TCR beta chain appears in the sequencing data of a study of PD-L1 blockade in urothelial cancer. The time point denotes: peripheral blood 6 weeks after treatment start. Clones were sequenced by immunoSEQ multiplex PCR, and TCRdb holds only the in-frame ones, with some missing. Of about 45,000 clones in the sample, almost 85% were seen once. The CDR3 has 15 amino acids. The V and J ends lost 5 bases and 0 bases respectively, with 11 bases between them. Looked up from germline, CDR1 is MNHEY and CDR2 is SMNVEV (reference sequence). Material: PBMCs, obtained around atezolizumab (anti-PD-L1) treatment. The source is a man in his 60s with urothelial cancer. This sequence joins TRBV27 and TRBJ2-1; a possible D gene is TRBD2 (6 bases). The CDR3 protein is CASSMDYSSYNEQFF. Written as DNA, the CDR3 is TGTGCCAGCAGTATGGACTATTCCTCCTACAATGAGCAGTTCTTC.